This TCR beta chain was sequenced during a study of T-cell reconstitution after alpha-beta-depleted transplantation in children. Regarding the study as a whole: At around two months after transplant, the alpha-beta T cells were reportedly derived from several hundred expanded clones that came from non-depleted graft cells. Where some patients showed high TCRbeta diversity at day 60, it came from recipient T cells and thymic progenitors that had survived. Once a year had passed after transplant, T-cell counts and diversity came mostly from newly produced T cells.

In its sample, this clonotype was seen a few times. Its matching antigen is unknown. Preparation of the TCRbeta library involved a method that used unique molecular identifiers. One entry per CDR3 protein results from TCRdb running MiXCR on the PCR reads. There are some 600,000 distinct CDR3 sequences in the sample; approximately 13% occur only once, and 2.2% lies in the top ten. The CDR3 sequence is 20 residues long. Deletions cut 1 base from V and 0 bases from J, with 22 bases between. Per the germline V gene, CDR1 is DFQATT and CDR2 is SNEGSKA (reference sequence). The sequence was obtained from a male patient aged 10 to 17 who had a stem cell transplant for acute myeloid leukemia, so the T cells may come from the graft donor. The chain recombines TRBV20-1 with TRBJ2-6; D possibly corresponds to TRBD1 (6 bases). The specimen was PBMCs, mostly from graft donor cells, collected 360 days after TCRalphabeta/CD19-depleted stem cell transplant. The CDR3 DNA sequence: TGCAGTGCTAGAGGTCTCACGGAAGACAGGCCACACTCTGGGGCCAACGTCCTGACTTTC. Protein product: CSARGLTEDRPHSGANVLTF.